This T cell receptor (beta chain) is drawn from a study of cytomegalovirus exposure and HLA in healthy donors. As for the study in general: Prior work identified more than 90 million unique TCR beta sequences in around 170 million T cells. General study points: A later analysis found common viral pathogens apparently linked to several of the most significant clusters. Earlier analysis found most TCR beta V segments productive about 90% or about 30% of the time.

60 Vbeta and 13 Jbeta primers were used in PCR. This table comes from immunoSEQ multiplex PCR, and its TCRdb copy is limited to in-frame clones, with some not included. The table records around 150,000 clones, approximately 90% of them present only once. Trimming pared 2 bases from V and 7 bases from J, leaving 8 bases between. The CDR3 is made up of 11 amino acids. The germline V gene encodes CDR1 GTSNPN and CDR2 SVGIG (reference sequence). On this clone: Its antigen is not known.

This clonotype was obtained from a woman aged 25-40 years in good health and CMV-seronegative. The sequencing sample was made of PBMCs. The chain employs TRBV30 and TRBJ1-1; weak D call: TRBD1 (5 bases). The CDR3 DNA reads TGTGCCTGGAGTCGGGGGATTGAAGCTTTCTTT. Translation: CAWSRGIEAFF.